This entry is about one T cell receptor (beta chain). The antigen is not known. This entry belongs to a study of neoadjuvant nivolumab and ipilimumab in lung cancer. Overall study context: Nivolumab 3 mg/kg was given days 1, 15 and 29, plus ipilimumab 1 mg/kg day 1 in combination.

CDR3 size: 13 residues. Trimming removed 2 bases at V and 5 bases at J, with 9 bases between. Germline loops: CDR1 SEHNR, CDR2 FQNEAQ (reference sequence). Only in-frame clones appear in the TCRdb table, and some are missing; sequencing was by immunoSEQ multiplex PCR. Found here are 20,000 to 25,000 clones, less than 85% of them singletons; the top ten hold roughly 23%. Whole-study results and caveats: Higher pretherapy blood TCR richness went with higher resected-tumor richness.

The specimen comprised peripheral blood, sampled before neoadjuvant nivolumab, alone or with ipilimumab. The chain combines TRBV7-9 with TRBJ2-5; D ambiguous. This clonotype was sampled from an adult with non-small cell lung cancer. The DNA of the CDR3 is TGTGCCAGCAGCTTAACGCTAAGGGAGACCCAGTACTTC. It yields the protein CASSLTLRETQYF.